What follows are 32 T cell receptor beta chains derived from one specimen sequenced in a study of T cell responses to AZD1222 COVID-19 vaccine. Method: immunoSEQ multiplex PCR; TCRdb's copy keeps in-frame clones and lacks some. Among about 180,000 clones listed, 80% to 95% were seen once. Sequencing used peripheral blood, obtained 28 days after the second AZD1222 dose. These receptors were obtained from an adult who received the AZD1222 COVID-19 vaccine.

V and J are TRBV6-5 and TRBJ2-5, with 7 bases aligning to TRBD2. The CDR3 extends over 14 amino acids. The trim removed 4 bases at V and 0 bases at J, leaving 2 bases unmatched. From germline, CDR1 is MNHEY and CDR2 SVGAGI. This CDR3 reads CASSSGGNQETQYF. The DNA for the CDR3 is TGTGCCAGCAGTTCGGGGGGAAACCAAGAGACCCAGTACTTC.

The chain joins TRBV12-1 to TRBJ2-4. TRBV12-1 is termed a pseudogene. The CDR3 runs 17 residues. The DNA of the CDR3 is TGTGCCAGCAGCTGCCTTATGGGGGTTTTAGCCAAAAACATTCAGTACTTC. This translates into CASSCLMGVLAKNIQYF.

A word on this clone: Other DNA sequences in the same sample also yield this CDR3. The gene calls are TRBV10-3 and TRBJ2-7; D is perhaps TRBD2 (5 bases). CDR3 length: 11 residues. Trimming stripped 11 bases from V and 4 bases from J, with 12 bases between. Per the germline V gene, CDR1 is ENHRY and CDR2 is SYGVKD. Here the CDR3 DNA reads TGTGCCGCTGGAGGAGGTTACGAGCAGTACTTC. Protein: CAAGGGYEQYF.

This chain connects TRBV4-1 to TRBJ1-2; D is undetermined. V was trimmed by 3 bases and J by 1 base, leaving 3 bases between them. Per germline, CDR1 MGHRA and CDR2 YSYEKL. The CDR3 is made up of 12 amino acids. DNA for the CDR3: TGCGCCAGCAGCCAGAATAACTATGGCTACACCTTC. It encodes CASSQNNYGYTF.

CDR3 coding DNA: TGTGCCAGCAGCAAAAAAGGACCGGTAGGCTCCTACAATGAGCAGTTCTTC. Amino acid sequence: CASSKKGPVGSYNEQFF. The J gene is TRBJ2-1, the V gene TRBV21-1. TRBV21-1 is a pseudogene locus. The CDR3 spans 17 residues.

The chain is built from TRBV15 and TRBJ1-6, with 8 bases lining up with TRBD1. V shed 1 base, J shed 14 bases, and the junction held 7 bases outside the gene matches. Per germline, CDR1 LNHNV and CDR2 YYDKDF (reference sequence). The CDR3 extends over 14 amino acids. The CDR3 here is CATSRAGGEATLHF. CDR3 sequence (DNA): TGTGCCACCAGCAGAGCAGGGGGCGAGGCAACCCTCCACTTT. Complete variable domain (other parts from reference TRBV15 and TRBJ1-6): DAMVIQNPRYQVTQFGKPVTLSCSQTLNHNVMYWYQQKSSQAPKLLFHYYDKDFNNEADTPDNFQSRRPNTSFCFLDIRSPGLGDTAMYLCATSRAGGEATLHFGNGTRLTVT.

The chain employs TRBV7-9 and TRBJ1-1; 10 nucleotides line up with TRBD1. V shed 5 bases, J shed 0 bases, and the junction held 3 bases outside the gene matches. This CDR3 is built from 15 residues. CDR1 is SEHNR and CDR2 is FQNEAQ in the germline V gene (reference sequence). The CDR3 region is CASSEGQGMNTEAFF. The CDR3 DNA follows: TGTGCCAGCAGCGAGGGACAGGGGATGAACACTGAAGCTTTCTTT.

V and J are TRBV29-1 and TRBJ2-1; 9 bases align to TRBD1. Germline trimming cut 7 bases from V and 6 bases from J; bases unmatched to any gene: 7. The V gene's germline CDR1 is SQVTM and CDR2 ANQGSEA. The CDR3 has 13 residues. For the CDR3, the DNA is TGCAGCGCCGGGACAGGGAGGCTCAATGAGCAGTTCTTC. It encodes CSAGTGRLNEQFF.

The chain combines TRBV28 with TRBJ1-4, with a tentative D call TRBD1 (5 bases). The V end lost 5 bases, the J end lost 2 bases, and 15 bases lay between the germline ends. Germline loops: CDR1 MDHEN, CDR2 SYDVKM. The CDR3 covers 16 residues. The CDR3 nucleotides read TGTGCCAGCAGTCGCTTCCAGGGTAACACTAATGAAAAACTGTTTTTT. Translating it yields CASSRFQGNTNEKLFF. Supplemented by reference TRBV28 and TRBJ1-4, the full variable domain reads DVKVTQSSRYLVKRTGEKVFLECVQDMDHENMFWYRQDPGLGLRLIYFSYDVKMKEKGDIPEGYSVSREKKERFSLILESASTNQTSMYLCASSRFQGNTNEKLFFGSGTQLSVL.

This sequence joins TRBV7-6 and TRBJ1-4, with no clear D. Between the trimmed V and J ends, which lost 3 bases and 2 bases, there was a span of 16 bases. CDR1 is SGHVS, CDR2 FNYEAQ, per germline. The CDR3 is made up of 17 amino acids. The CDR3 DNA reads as TGTGCCAGCAGCTTGGGCCCCGCCGTCGCGACTAATGAAAAACTGTTTTTT. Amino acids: CASSLGPAVATNEKLFF.

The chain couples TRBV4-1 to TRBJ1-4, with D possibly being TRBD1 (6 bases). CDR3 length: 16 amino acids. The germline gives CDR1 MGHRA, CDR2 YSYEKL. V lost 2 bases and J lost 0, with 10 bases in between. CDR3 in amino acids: CASSQPYRATNEKLFF. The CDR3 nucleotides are TGCGCCAGCAGCCAACCCTACAGGGCAACTAATGAAAAACTGTTTTTT.

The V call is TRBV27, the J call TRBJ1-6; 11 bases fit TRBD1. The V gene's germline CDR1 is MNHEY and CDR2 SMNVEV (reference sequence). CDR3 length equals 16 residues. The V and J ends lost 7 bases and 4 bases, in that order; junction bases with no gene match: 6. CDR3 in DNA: TGTGCCAGCAATTCCGGGACAGGGGGATATAATTCACCCCTCCACTTT. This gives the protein CASNSGTGGYNSPLHF.

CDR3 in amino acids: CASSLEQGKTQYF. CDR3 DNA sequence: TGTGCCAGCAGCTTGGAACAGGGAAAGACCCAGTACTTC. The gene calls are TRBV5-4 and TRBJ2-5; a possible D gene is TRBD1 (6 bases). This CDR3 spans 13 amino acids. Germline V gives CDR1 SGHNT, CDR2 YYREEE (reference sequence). Between the trimmed V and J ends, which lost 0 bases and 6 bases, there was a span of 9 bases.

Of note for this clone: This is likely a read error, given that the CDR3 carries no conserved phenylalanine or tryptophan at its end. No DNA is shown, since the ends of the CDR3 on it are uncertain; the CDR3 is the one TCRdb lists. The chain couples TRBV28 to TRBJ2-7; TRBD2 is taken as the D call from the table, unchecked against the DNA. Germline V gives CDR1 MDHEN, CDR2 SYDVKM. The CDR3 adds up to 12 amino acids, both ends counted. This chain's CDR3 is CASSPRTSGTVL.

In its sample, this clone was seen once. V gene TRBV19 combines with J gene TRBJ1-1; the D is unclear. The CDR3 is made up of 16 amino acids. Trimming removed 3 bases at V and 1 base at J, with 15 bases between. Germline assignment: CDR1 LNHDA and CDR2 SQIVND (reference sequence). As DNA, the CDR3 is TGTGCCAGTAGTATCTTGGGGTCATCTTGGAACACTGAAGCTTTCTTT. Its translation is CASSILGSSWNTEAFF.

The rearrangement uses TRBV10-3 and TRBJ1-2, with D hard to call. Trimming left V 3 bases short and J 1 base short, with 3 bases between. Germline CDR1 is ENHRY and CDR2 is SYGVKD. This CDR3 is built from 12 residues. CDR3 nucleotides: TGTGCCATCAGTGATATTAACTATGGCTACACCTTC. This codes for CAISDINYGYTF.

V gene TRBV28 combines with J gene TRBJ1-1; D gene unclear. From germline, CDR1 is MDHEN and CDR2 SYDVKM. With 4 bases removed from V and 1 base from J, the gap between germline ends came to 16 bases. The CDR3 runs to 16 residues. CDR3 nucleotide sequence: TGTGCCAGCAGTTCCCGGCACGCTCAAAGGAACACTGAAGCTTTCTTT. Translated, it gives CASSSRHAQRNTEAFF.

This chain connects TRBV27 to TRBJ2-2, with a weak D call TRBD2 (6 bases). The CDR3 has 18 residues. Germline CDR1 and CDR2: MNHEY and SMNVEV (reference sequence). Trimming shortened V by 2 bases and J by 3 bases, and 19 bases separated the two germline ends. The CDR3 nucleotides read TGTGCCAGCAGTTTAAGGGCCTGGGACGGGGGATACACCGGGGAGCTGTTTTTT. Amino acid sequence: CASSLRAWDGGYTGELFF.

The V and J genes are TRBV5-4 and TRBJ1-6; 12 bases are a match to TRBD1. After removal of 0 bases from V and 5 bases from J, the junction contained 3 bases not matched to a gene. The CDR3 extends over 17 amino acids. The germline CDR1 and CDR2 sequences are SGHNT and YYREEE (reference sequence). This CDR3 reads CASSLEGTGGHNSPLHF. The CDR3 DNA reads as TGTGCCAGCAGCTTGGAGGGGACAGGGGGCCATAATTCACCCCTCCACTTT.

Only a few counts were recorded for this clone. This CDR3 reads CASSSSRDRGRNTGELFF. For the CDR3, the DNA is TGTGCCAGCAGCTCCTCCCGGGACAGGGGGCGAAACACCGGGGAGCTGTTTTTT. This chain joins TRBV7-9 and TRBJ2-2; 12 nucleotides align to TRBD1. The CDR3 is made up of 18 amino acids. The germline V gene encodes CDR1 SEHNR and CDR2 FQNEAQ (reference sequence). After removal of 4 bases from V and 2 bases from J, the junction contained 8 bases not matched to a gene.

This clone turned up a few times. The CDR3 coding sequence is TGTGCCAGCAGCCCGAGACAGGCCTACGAGCAGTACTTC. It codes for CASSPRQAYEQYF. The chain couples TRBV7-9 to TRBJ2-7, with D possibly matching TRBD1 (6 bases). V was clipped by 5 bases and J by 2 bases, with 10 bases between them. The CDR3 sequence is 13 residues long. CDR1 is SEHNR, CDR2 FQNEAQ, per germline (reference sequence).

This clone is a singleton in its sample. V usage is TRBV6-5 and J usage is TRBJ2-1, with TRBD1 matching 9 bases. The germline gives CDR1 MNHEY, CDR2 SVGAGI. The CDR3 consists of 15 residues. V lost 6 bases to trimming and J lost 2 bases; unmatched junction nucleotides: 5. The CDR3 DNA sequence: TGTGCCAGCAGAGGCACAGGGGGCGCCTACAATGAGCAGTTCTTC. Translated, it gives CASRGTGGAYNEQFF.

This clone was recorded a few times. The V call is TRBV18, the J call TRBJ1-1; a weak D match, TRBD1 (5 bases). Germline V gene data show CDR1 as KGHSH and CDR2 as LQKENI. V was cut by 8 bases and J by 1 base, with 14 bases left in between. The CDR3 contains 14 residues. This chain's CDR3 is CASAPGRGNTEAFF. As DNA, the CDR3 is TGTGCCAGCGCGCCGGGACGGGGGAACACTGAAGCTTTCTTT.

CDR3 in amino acids: CASSLQGARGYTF. Here the CDR3 DNA reads TGCGCCAGCAGCTTACAGGGGGCGAGGGGCTACACCTTC. The J gene is TRBJ1-2, the V gene TRBV5-1, with TRBD1 identical over 9 bases. CDR3 length: 13 residues. The V gene end was trimmed by 2 bases and the J gene end by 8 bases; junction bases not matched to a gene: 4. Per the germline V gene, CDR1 is SGHRS and CDR2 is YFSETQ.

CDR3 region: CASSLEAGSYEQYF. The DNA for the CDR3 is TGCGCCAGCAGCTTGGAGGCAGGGTCCTACGAGCAGTACTTC. The rearrangement links TRBV5-1 to TRBJ2-7, with D tentatively TRBD1 (5 bases). Trimming shortened V by 0 bases and J by 1 base, and 8 bases separated the two germline ends. This CDR3 has 14 residues. Germline values: CDR1 SGHRS, CDR2 YFSETQ.

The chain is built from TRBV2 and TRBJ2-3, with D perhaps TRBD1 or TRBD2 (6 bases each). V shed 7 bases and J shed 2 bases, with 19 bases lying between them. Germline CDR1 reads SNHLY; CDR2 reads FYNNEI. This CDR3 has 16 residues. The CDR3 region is CASKPGADFHTDTQYF. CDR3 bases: TGTGCCAGCAAACCGGGGGCCGACTTTCACACAGATACGCAGTATTTT.

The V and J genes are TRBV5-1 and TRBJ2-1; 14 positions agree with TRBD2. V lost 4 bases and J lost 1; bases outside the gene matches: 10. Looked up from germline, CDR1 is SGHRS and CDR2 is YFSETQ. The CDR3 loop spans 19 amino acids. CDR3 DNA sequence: TGCGCCAGCAGCCCCGCCGGGACTAGCGGGAGTAAATCCTACAATGAGCAGTTCTTC. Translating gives CASSPAGTSGSKSYNEQFF.

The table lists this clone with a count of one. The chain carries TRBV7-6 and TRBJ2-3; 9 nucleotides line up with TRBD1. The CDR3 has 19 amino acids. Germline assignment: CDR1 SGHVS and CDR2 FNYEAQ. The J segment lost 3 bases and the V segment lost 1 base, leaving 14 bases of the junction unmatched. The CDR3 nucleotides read TGTGCCAGCAGCTTAGGCGGACAGGGGAGATGGCGGGGGACAGATACGCAGTATTTT. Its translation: CASSLGGQGRWRGTDTQYF.

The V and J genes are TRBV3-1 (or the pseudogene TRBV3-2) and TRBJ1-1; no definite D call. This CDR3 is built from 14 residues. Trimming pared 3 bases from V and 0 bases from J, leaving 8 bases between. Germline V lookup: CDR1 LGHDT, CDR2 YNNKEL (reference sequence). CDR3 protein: CASSQQPVNTEAFF. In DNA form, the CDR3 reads TGTGCCAGCAGCCAGCAGCCGGTGAACACTGAAGCTTTCTTT.

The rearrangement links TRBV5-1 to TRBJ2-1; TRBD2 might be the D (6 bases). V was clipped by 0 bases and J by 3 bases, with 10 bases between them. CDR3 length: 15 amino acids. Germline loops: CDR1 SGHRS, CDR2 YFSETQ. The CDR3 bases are TGCGCCAGCAGCTTGGTGGTAGCGGACTACAATGAGCAGTTCTTC. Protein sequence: CASSLVVADYNEQFF.

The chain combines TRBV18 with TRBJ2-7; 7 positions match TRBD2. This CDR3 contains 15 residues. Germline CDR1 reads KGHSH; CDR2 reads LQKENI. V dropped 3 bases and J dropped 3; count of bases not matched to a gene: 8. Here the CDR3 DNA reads TGTGCCAGCTCACCCAGGGAGCGGGGACTCTACGAGCAGTACTTC. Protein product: CASSPRERGLYEQYF.

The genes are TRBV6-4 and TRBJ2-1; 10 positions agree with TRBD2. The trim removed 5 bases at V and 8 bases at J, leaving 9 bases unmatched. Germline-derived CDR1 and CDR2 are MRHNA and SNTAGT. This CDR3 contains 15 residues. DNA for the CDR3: TGTGCCAGCAGTAAACAAGCGGGAGGGCCCTATGAGCAGTTCTTC. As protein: CASSKQAGGPYEQFF.